This T cell receptor gamma chain was profiled in a study of Vδ1+ human thymocytes. Only a few counts were recorded for this clone. What it recognizes is unknown. The CDR3 is 16 residues long. Germline CDR1 VINAFY, CDR2 YDVSNSKD. Germline trimming cut 0 bases from V and 0 bases from J; bases unmatched to any gene: 4. Broader study findings: Bulk data may be misread because of unexpected Vdelta2 sequences. Thymic TRG and TRD repertoires appeared highly polyclonal.

Extracted RNA was reverse transcribed into cDNA. Pooled V-gene forward primers with one constant-region reverse primer generated the CDR3 amplicons by multiplex PCR. TCRdb redid clone calling on the multiplex PCR reads using CATT. The table lists over 20,000 gamma-chain clones, approximately 13% of them singletons. The specimen was Vdelta1+ gamma-delta thymocytes from the thymus. The subset: FACS-sorted CD3+ TCRalphabeta- TCRVdelta1+ TCRVdelta2- thymocytes. This TCR was recovered from a child less than two years old who had congenital heart surgery. The chain recombines TRGV5 with TRGJP1. CDR3 nucleotides: TGTGCCACCTGGGACAGGCGTTATACCACTGGTTGGTTCAAGATATTT. Translating gives CATWDRRYTTGWFKIF.